This T cell receptor beta chain appears in the sequencing data of a study of T cell responses to AZD1222 COVID-19 vaccine. Clones were sequenced by immunoSEQ multiplex PCR, and TCRdb holds only the in-frame ones, with some missing. The data contain approximately 190,000 clones, under 95% of them singletons. The CDR3 runs 16 residues. The V gene lost 3 bases and the J gene lost 0 bases, with 14 bases spanning the gap. Germline loops: CDR1 LNHDA, CDR2 SQIVND (reference sequence). The chain has TRBV19 and TRBJ1-2; no definite D call. This receptor was identified in an adult in good health. The sequenced sample was peripheral blood, obtained on day 0 of AZD1222 vaccination. CDR3 sequence reads: CASSIISVTPNYGYTF. In DNA form, the CDR3 reads TGTGCCAGTAGTATTATTTCGGTTACTCCTAACTATGGCTACACCTTC.